The entry below gives a single T cell receptor beta chain sequence along with its context. What it binds is unknown. Focal radiation and CTLA-4 blockade (ipilimumab) were tested in chemo-refractory metastatic non-small-cell lung cancer patients. This record comes from a study of radiotherapy plus CTLA-4 blockade in lung cancer. Study context: Objective responses were recorded in 15% to 20% of patients, with disease control recorded in about 30%. Overall study results and limits: Blood-borne expansion of tumor-derived TCR clones followed radiotherapy plus ipilimumab.

Clones were read by immunoSEQ multiplex PCR, and TCRdb kept only the in-frame ones, dropping some. This table has around 72,000 clones, around 80% appearing once. Germline lookup yields CDR1 LNHNV and CDR2 YYDKDF (reference sequence). This CDR3 spans 13 amino acids. V was trimmed by 5 bases and J by 5 bases, leaving 12 bases between them. The origin of this receptor is a human donor with non-small cell lung cancer who had a complete response to radiotherapy plus ipilimumab. The chain recombines TRBV15 with TRBJ1-1; D is unresolved. The sample here was peripheral blood, taken from a patient treated with radiotherapy plus ipilimumab. CDR3 residues: CATSRGMGTEAFF. DNA for the CDR3: TGTGCCACCAGCCGAGGGATGGGGACTGAAGCTTTCTTT.